The rows below give T cell receptor beta chains drawn from one sample of a study of neurological immune-mediated disorders. TCRdb called the 5' RACE reads again in MiXCR, with one record for every CDR3 protein. The profile covers tens of thousands of distinct CDR3 sequences, with about 2.5% appearing a single time and 1.1% taken by the ten largest. Sequenced sample: PBMCs. The receptors derive from a woman aged 25 to 45 with multiple sclerosis. CDR3s include the opening cysteine and the closing phenylalanine or tryptophan. D genes are given only for firm matches. Not all rows give a size; the values are once, few, many and, for expanded clones, a class.

v_gene: TRBV20-1; j_gene: TRBJ2-1; d_gene: -; abundance: many; CDR3nt: TGCAGTGCTCAGAAGGGGGGAGAAGCAGGGGAGCAGTTCTTC; CDR3aa: CSAQKGGEAGEQFF
v_gene: TRBV10-2; j_gene: TRBJ1-2; d_gene: -; abundance: -; CDR3nt: TGCGCCAGCAGTGAGGCCGGGGGCGAAACGTATGGCTACACCTTC; CDR3aa: CASSEAGGETYGYTF
v_gene: TRBV11-2; j_gene: TRBJ2-5; d_gene: TRBD2; abundance: many; CDR3nt: TGTGCCAGTTTAAGGCGGGAGGGCCAGAAGACCCAGTACTTC; CDR3aa: CASLRREGQKTQYF
v_gene: TRBV20-1; j_gene: TRBJ2-1; d_gene: TRBD2; abundance: many; CDR3nt: TGCAGTGCTAGAGCGGGGGGGGCACACAATGAGCAGTTCTTC; CDR3aa: CSARAGGAHNEQFF
v_gene: TRBV15; j_gene: TRBJ2-1; d_gene: TRBD2; abundance: many; CDR3nt: TGTGCCACCAGCAGAGATGGGACGGCGGGAGGGAATGAGCAGTTCTTC; CDR3aa: CATSRDGTAGGNEQFF
v_gene: TRBV6-2/TRBV6-3; j_gene: TRBJ2-3; d_gene: -; abundance: many; CDR3nt: TGTGCCAGCACCTTATCCTCCACAGGGATCTCGCAGTATTTT; CDR3aa: CASTLSSTGISQYF
v_gene: TRBV12-3/TRBV12-4; j_gene: TRBJ1-2; d_gene: -; abundance: many; CDR3nt: TGTGCCAGCAGTGGGCGGGACCGAATCTTCTATGGCTACACCTTC; CDR3aa: CASSGRDRIFYGYTF
v_gene: TRBV27; j_gene: TRBJ1-1; d_gene: -; abundance: many; CDR3nt: TGTGCCAGCAGTTTTAAGGGGACCACTGAAGCTTTCTTT; CDR3aa: CASSFKGTTEAFF
v_gene: TRBV12-3/TRBV12-4; j_gene: TRBJ2-6; d_gene: -; abundance: many; CDR3nt: TGTGCCAGCAGCGACTACTCTGGGGCCAACGTCCTGACTTTC; CDR3aa: CASSDYSGANVLTF
v_gene: TRBV5-1; j_gene: TRBJ2-1; d_gene: TRBD2; abundance: -; CDR3nt: TGCGCCAGCACTAGGGGACTAGCGGGGAATGAGCAGTTCTTC; CDR3aa: CASTRGLAGNEQFF
v_gene: TRBV12-5; j_gene: TRBJ2-1; d_gene: TRBD2; abundance: many; CDR3nt: TGTGCTAGTGTTCGATTAGCGGGAGGTAGGGCCAATGAGCAGTTCTTC; CDR3aa: CASVRLAGGRANEQFF
v_gene: TRBV20-1; j_gene: TRBJ2-1; d_gene: -; abundance: many; CDR3nt: TGCAGTGCTAGTCCCCAGCGGCCCAATGAGCAGTTCTTC; CDR3aa: CSASPQRPNEQFF
v_gene: TRBV12-3/TRBV12-4; j_gene: TRBJ1-5; d_gene: -; abundance: many; CDR3nt: TGTGCCAGCAGTTTGTCAGGGGTGGATCAGCCCCAGCATTTT; CDR3aa: CASSLSGVDQPQHF
v_gene: TRBV9; j_gene: TRBJ2-3; d_gene: TRBD2; abundance: many; CDR3nt: TGTGCCAGCAGCGTAGCGGGAGGAGAGACAGATACGCAGTATTTT; CDR3aa: CASSVAGGETDTQYF
v_gene: TRBV4-3; j_gene: TRBJ1-5; d_gene: -; abundance: many; CDR3nt: TGCGCCAGCAGCCAAGATTACCAACAGCCCCAGCATTTT; CDR3aa: CASSQDYQQPQHF
v_gene: TRBV7-2; j_gene: TRBJ1-6; d_gene: -; abundance: many; CDR3nt: TGTGCCAGCAGTCCCCGGAGAAACTCCTATAATTCACCCCTCCACTTT; CDR3aa: CASSPRRNSYNSPLHF
v_gene: TRBV7-9; j_gene: TRBJ2-1; d_gene: -; abundance: many; CDR3nt: TGTGCCAGCCGGGGCCTATACAATGAGCAGTTCTTC; CDR3aa: CASRGLYNEQFF
v_gene: TRBV2; j_gene: TRBJ2-5; d_gene: TRBD1; abundance: many; CDR3nt: TGTGCCAGCAACCTTAGACAGGGGGCTTTAGAGACCCAGTACTTC; CDR3aa: CASNLRQGALETQYF
v_gene: TRBV29-1; j_gene: TRBJ1-1; d_gene: -; abundance: many; CDR3nt: TGCAGCGGCGTGGGACGGCCCTTGAACACTGAAGCTTTCTTT; CDR3aa: CSGVGRPLNTEAFF
v_gene: TRBV11-1; j_gene: TRBJ2-2; d_gene: -; abundance: many; CDR3nt: TGTGCCAGCAGCTTCGGCCGGGGGTCCCCCGGGGAGCTGTTTTTT; CDR3aa: CASSFGRGSPGELFF
v_gene: TRBV20-1; j_gene: TRBJ2-1; d_gene: -; abundance: many; CDR3nt: TGCAGTGCTAGACCATTCCCGGGCGCGGGGACATACAATGAGCAGTTCTTC; CDR3aa: CSARPFPGAGTYNEQFF
v_gene: TRBV6-5; j_gene: TRBJ2-3; d_gene: -; abundance: many; CDR3nt: TGTGCCAGCAGTCCAGGGATCGCAGATACGCAGTATTTT; CDR3aa: CASSPGIADTQYF
v_gene: TRBV3-1; j_gene: TRBJ2-1; d_gene: -; abundance: many; CDR3nt: TGTGCCAGCAGGAGCCCGCGGGCCGATAATGAGCAGTTCTTC; CDR3aa: CASRSPRADNEQFF
v_gene: TRBV29-1; j_gene: TRBJ2-3; d_gene: -; abundance: many; CDR3nt: TGCAGCGTTGAAGGGGAAGGCACAGATACGCAGTATTTT; CDR3aa: CSVEGEGTDTQYF